Listed below are T cell receptor beta chains from one sample, sequenced in a study of Ad26.COV2.S vaccination and SARS-CoV-2 variants. The data were produced by immunoSEQ multiplex PCR, yet TCRdb's version contains in-frame clones alone and is incomplete. Of a few hundred thousand clones listed, 92% are singletons. The sequencing here drew on peripheral blood, taken in a trial of Ad26.COV2.S vaccine versus placebo. Every receptor here comes from a person between 18 and 59 years old who received the Ad26.COV2.S COVID-19 vaccine or a placebo. CDR3s include the opening cysteine and the closing phenylalanine or tryptophan. Fields, in order: J gene, V gene, D gene, CDR3 protein. D genes are given only for firm matches.

TRBJ1-4 | TRBV28 | NA | CASTDGRGNEKLFF
TRBJ1-1 | TRBV2 | TRBD1 | CASSARTGGRTEAFF
TRBJ1-5 | TRBV6-5 | NA | CASSVRGSNQPQHF
TRBJ1-2 | TRBV19 | TRBD1 | CASSIAGGGLVYGYTF
TRBJ2-5 | TRBV18 | TRBD2 | CASSPLRLAGEVKQETQYF
TRBJ1-1 | TRBV12-3/TRBV12-4 | NA | CASSLSDTEAFF
TRBJ2-7 | TRBV30 | NA | CAWSQFHEQYF
TRBJ2-7 | TRBV11-2 | NA | CASDPGEGGGEQYF
TRBJ1-1 | TRBV6-6 | TRBD1 | CASSTRDRGNTEAFF
TRBJ1-3 | TRBV6-6 | NA | CASTTRATSGNTIYF
TRBJ1-6 | TRBV7-2 | NA | CASSPPGGSNNSPLHF
TRBJ2-7 | TRBV5-4 | NA | CASSLEVGEQYF
TRBJ2-1 | TRBV4-3 | TRBD2 | CASSQDISGANYNEQFF
TRBJ1-3 | TRBV5-4 | NA | CASSPGAPEMGNTIYF
TRBJ1-2 | TRBV30 | NA | CAWSEGTQLNYGYTF
TRBJ1-5 | TRBV6-6 | TRBD1 | CASSYSSGQGDQPQHF
TRBJ1-3 | TRBV2 | NA | CASNRERNTIYF
TRBJ2-5 | TRBV7-2 | NA | CASSVRTGETQYF
TRBJ2-7 | TRBV6-2/TRBV6-3 | NA | CASSFPRVGSYEQYF
TRBJ1-5 | TRBV28 | NA | CASRGFQPQHF
TRBJ2-3 | TRBV7-9 | TRBD1 | CASSLRQGSTDTQYF
TRBJ1-5 | TRBV6-1 | NA | CASSEAGDNQHF
TRBJ2-7 | TRBV7-9 | NA | CASSQTSFYEQYF
TRBJ2-5 | TRBV7-2 | TRBD1 | CASSLTGGTETQYF
TRBJ2-3 | TRBV27 | NA | CASSPRGGPKDTQYF
TRBJ1-5 | TRBV7-6 | TRBD1 | CASSQSRQGASNQPQHF
TRBJ2-1 | TRBV4-1 | TRBD2 | CASSPPRLAGGNNEQFF
TRBJ1-2 | TRBV10-1 | NA | CASSESEGTSGYTF
TRBJ2-1 | TRBV2 | NA | CAIGLSSYNEQFF
TRBJ2-3 | TRBV2 | NA | CASMARRGTDTQYF
TRBJ2-5 | TRBV6-6 | NA | CASKGGGSHETQYF
TRBJ2-5 | TRBV5-4 | NA | CASSEQGLQETQYF
TRBJ1-2 | TRBV5-6 | NA | CASSLRGKEGYTF
TRBJ2-1 | TRBV7-2 | TRBD2 | CASHGPGRGVNNEQFF
TRBJ1-2 | TRBV27 | TRBD1 | CASSPSGTGGQGYTF
TRBJ2-3 | TRBV6-5 | NA | CASTGTSTDTQYF
TRBJ2-7 | TRBV18 | NA | CASSPSIPTGEQYF
TRBJ1-5 | TRBV19 | NA | CASSTPERVGNQPQHF
TRBJ1-2 | TRBV19 | TRBD1 | CASSPASGGGRTYGYTF
TRBJ1-2 | TRBV10-1 | NA | CASSESRGPPLF
TRBJ2-2 | TRBV4-3 | NA | CASTPGRKGPGWGELFF
TRBJ2-5 | TRBV4-3 | TRBD2 | CASSQYSGGAETQYF
TRBJ2-2 | TRBV2 | NA | CASSGQARWELFF
TRBJ2-1 | TRBV27 | TRBD1 | CASSLWTGSYNEQFF
TRBJ1-5 | TRBV6-2/TRBV6-3 | NA | CASTPRRIDTNDQPQHF
TRBJ2-5 | TRBV5-1 | NA | CASSFRAGETQYF
TRBJ2-5 | TRBV5-4 | NA | CASSLPGLLRAETQYF
TRBJ1-2 | TRBV11-2 | NA | CASSLGVASTYGYTF
TRBJ1-4 | TRBV11-2 | NA | CASSLAPQHGNEKLFF
TRBJ1-5 | TRBV7-9 | NA | CASSLWVNQPQHF
TRBJ2-3 | TRBV27 | NA | CASAPLARYTDTQYF
TRBJ2-1 | TRBV11-2 | NA | CASSLGGFSYNEQFF
TRBJ2-7 | TRBV9 | NA | CASSVGRTVVLSEQYF
TRBJ2-1 | TRBV19 | TRBD1 | CASSIKRQGFNVDNEQFF